This TCR beta chain emerged from a study of beta chain features in type 1 diabetes. Study observations and caveats: In cDNA sequencing, cells with high TCR expression could be over-represented. Insertions at VDJ junctions were less frequent in type 1 diabetes patients. These patients also deleted more nucleotides at the same junctions.

Points on this clone: Its specificity is unknown.

Unmatched junction bases numbered 4, after V lost 7 bases and J lost 2 bases. There are 15 residues in the CDR3. All of the isolated RNA was reverse transcribed, so expressed TCRB transcripts were sequenced. TCRdb's copy holds only in-frame clones and misses some; the assay was immunoSEQ multiplex PCR. The profile covers hundreds of thousands of clones, with under 70% appearing a single time and 0.053% taken by the ten largest. This receptor was identified in a man aged 30 to 39 in good health. Sequenced input: naive CD4+ T cells from blood. This chain connects TRBV23-1 to TRBJ2-6; TRBD1 matches at 8 bases. TRBV23-1 is an ORF; its function is uncertain. The DNA of the CDR3 is TGCGCCAGCATCAAGACAGGGGCTGGGGCCAACGTCCTGACTTTC. This encodes CASIKTGAGANVLTF.